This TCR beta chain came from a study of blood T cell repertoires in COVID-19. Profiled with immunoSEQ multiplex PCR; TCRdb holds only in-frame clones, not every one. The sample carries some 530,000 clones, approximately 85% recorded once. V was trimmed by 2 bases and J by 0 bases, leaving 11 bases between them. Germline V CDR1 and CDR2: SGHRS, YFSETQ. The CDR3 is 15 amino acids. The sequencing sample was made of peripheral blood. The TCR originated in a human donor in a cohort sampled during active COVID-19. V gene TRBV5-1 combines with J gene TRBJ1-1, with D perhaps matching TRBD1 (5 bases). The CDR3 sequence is CASSFEGGVNTEAFF. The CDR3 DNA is TGCGCCAGCAGCTTCGAGGGAGGGGTGAACACTGAAGCTTTCTTT. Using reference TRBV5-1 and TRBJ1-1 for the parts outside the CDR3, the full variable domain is KAGVTQTPRYLIKTRGQQVTLSCSPISGHRSVSWYQQTPGQGLQFLFEYFSETQRNKGNFPGRFSGRQFSNSRSEMNVSTLELGDSALYLCASSFEGGVNTEAFFGQGTRLTVV.